The clone carrying this T cell receptor (beta chain) was recorded once. Trimming pared 6 bases from V and 2 bases from J, leaving 16 bases between. Germline V lookup: CDR1 MNHEY, CDR2 SVGAGI. The CDR3 consists of 15 residues. TCRdb keeps only in-frame clones here, not all; method: immunoSEQ multiplex PCR. The table includes under 55,000 clones, over 85% detected once. This receptor was identified in a man in his forties with rheumatoid arthritis. Material: PBMCs. The V gene is TRBV6-5, the J gene TRBJ1-2; D gene uncertain. Here the CDR3 reads CASRASGRGNYGYTF. The CDR3 DNA sequence: TGTGCCAGCAGAGCTTCCGGACGGGGAAACTATGGCTACACCTTC.